A selection of T cell receptor beta chains follows, all from one sample in a study of T cell changes during pregnancy in multiple sclerosis. Assay: immunoSEQ multiplex PCR; the TCRdb copy retains only in-frame clones and omits some. The data show over 70,000 clones, around 94% seen once. Sequencing was performed on peripheral blood, taken in the third trimester of pregnancy. These receptors were obtained from a female donor with multiple sclerosis, enrolled in a pregnancy study. Each CDR3 is given with its conserved first and last residue. The order of the fields is D gene, J gene, V gene, clone size, CDR3 protein, CDR3 DNA. A D gene is named only where the DNA matches it firmly. Part of the rows lack a size; the others show once, few, many or a class for expanded clones.

D gene: .
J gene: TRBJ1-2
V gene: TRBV5-4
clone size: .
CDR3 protein: CASSPGWEMHGYTF
CDR3 DNA: TGTGCCAGCAGCCCTGGGTGGGAGATGCATGGCTACACCTTC

D gene: TRBD1
J gene: TRBJ1-4
V gene: TRBV7-3
clone size: .
CDR3 protein: CASSKPGQGEFGEKLFF
CDR3 DNA: TGTGCCAGCAGCAAACCGGGACAGGGGGAGTTCGGTGAAAAACTGTTTTTT

D gene: TRBD2
J gene: TRBJ2-5
V gene: TRBV27
clone size: .
CDR3 protein: CASGTSGVQETQYF
CDR3 DNA: TGTGCCAGCGGGACTAGCGGGGTCCAAGAGACCCAGTACTTC

D gene: TRBD1
J gene: TRBJ2-1
V gene: TRBV5-6
clone size: .
CDR3 protein: CASTRGGFEQFF
CDR3 DNA: TGTGCCAGCACGAGAGGGGGCTTTGAGCAGTTCTTC

D gene: .
J gene: TRBJ1-5
V gene: TRBV7-9
clone size: once
CDR3 protein: CASSPDSVNQPQHF
CDR3 DNA: TGTGCCAGCAGCCCGGACAGCGTCAATCAGCCCCAGCATTTT

D gene: TRBD1
J gene: TRBJ2-7
V gene: TRBV19
clone size: .
CDR3 protein: CASSTGTGAYEQYF
CDR3 DNA: TGTGCCAGTAGTACAGGGACAGGGGCCTACGAGCAGTACTTC

D gene: .
J gene: TRBJ2-2
V gene: TRBV30
clone size: once
CDR3 protein: CAGGSGPNTGELFF
CDR3 DNA: TGTGCCGGGGGCAGCGGCCCGAACACCGGGGAGCTGTTTTTT

D gene: .
J gene: TRBJ2-6
V gene: TRBV18
clone size: .
CDR3 protein: CASSPQPSGSGANVLTF
CDR3 DNA: TGTGCCAGCTCACCACAGCCGTCGGGGTCTGGGGCCAACGTCCTGACTTTC

D gene: TRBD2
J gene: TRBJ2-7
V gene: TRBV5-1
clone size: .
CDR3 protein: CASSLGLADLTYEQYF
CDR3 DNA: TGCGCCAGCAGCTTGGGACTAGCGGACCTTACCTACGAGCAGTACTTC

D gene: .
J gene: TRBJ1-1
V gene: TRBV10-3
clone size: .
CDR3 protein: CAISVEGTRTEAFF
CDR3 DNA: TGTGCCATCAGTGTGGAGGGTACGCGCACTGAAGCTTTCTTT

D gene: .
J gene: TRBJ2-7
V gene: TRBV15
clone size: .
CDR3 protein: CATSKTGSASYEQYF
CDR3 DNA: TGTGCCACCAGCAAAACAGGGAGTGCATCCTACGAGCAGTACTTC

D gene: .
J gene: TRBJ2-7
V gene: TRBV6-5
clone size: .
CDR3 protein: CASQAGVNGYEQYF
CDR3 DNA: TGTGCCAGTCAGGCCGGCGTCAATGGCTACGAGCAGTACTTC

D gene: .
J gene: TRBJ1-2
V gene: TRBV7-6
clone size: .
CDR3 protein: CASSSSPPTRLLGYGYTF
CDR3 DNA: TGTGCCAGCAGCTCTAGCCCTCCAACCAGGCTCCTGGGCTATGGCTACACCTTC

D gene: TRBD1
J gene: TRBJ1-2
V gene: TRBV5-5
clone size: .
CDR3 protein: CASSQGQGAVYGYTF
CDR3 DNA: TGTGCCAGCAGCCAGGGACAGGGGGCCGTCTATGGCTACACCTTC

D gene: .
J gene: TRBJ1-5
V gene: TRBV30
clone size: .
CDR3 protein: CAWSGGQPGQPQHF
CDR3 DNA: TGTGCCTGGAGTGGGGGGCAGCCGGGGCAGCCCCAGCATTTT

D gene: TRBD1
J gene: TRBJ1-2
V gene: TRBV18
clone size: .
CDR3 protein: CASSQDRGYYGYTF
CDR3 DNA: TGTGCCAGCTCCCAGGACAGGGGGTACTATGGCTACACCTTC

D gene: .
J gene: TRBJ2-5
V gene: TRBV28
clone size: .
CDR3 protein: CASHQGFQETQYF
CDR3 DNA: TGTGCCAGCCATCAGGGATTCCAAGAGACCCAGTACTTC

D gene: TRBD1
J gene: TRBJ2-3
V gene: TRBV15
clone size: few
CDR3 protein: CATSKSAGQGPDTQYF
CDR3 DNA: TGTGCCACCAGCAAATCTGCGGGACAGGGACCAGATACGCAGTATTTT

D gene: .
J gene: TRBJ2-7
V gene: TRBV2
clone size: .
CDR3 protein: CASSEAGQLSSYEQYF
CDR3 DNA: TGTGCCAGCAGTGAAGCCGGACAGCTTAGCTCCTACGAGCAGTACTTC

D gene: .
J gene: TRBJ2-7
V gene: TRBV20-1
clone size: medium-sized
CDR3 protein: CSARRLVEQYF
CDR3 DNA: TGCAGTGCTCGAAGACTAGTCGAGCAGTACTTC

D gene: TRBD2
J gene: TRBJ2-3
V gene: TRBV19
clone size: .
CDR3 protein: CASRSAGGGDTQYF
CDR3 DNA: TGTGCCAGTAGGTCGGCGGGAGGGGGAGATACGCAGTATTTT

D gene: TRBD1
J gene: TRBJ1-3
V gene: TRBV5-1
clone size: .
CDR3 protein: CASSVGGTGNTIYF
CDR3 DNA: TGCGCCAGCTCTGTAGGGGGCACTGGAAACACCATATATTTT

D gene: .
J gene: TRBJ1-5
V gene: TRBV28
clone size: once
CDR3 protein: CASSLSEQKPPYSNQPQHF
CDR3 DNA: TGTGCCAGCAGTTTATCGGAGCAAAAACCACCTTATAGCAATCAGCCCCAGCATTTT

D gene: TRBD1
J gene: TRBJ2-5
V gene: TRBV7-2
clone size: .
CDR3 protein: CASSLWGQHQETQYF
CDR3 DNA: TGTGCCAGCAGCTTATGGGGACAGCACCAAGAGACCCAGTACTTC

D gene: TRBD1
J gene: TRBJ2-2
V gene: TRBV19
clone size: .
CDR3 protein: CASSTTKTGLSAGELFF
CDR3 DNA: TGTGCCAGTAGTACTACAAAGACAGGGCTATCAGCCGGGGAGCTGTTTTTT

D gene: TRBD2
J gene: TRBJ2-1
V gene: TRBV19
clone size: .
CDR3 protein: CASLAGGQTEQFF
CDR3 DNA: TGTGCCAGTTTAGCGGGAGGGCAGACTGAGCAGTTCTTC

D gene: .
J gene: TRBJ2-1
V gene: TRBV5-6
clone size: .
CDR3 protein: CASSLGGLGNEQFF
CDR3 DNA: TGTGCCAGCAGCTTGGGGGGCCTCGGGAATGAGCAGTTCTTC

D gene: .
J gene: TRBJ1-5
V gene: TRBV15
clone size: .
CDR3 protein: CATSSQTGVVNQPQHF
CDR3 DNA: TGTGCCACCAGCAGCCAAACGGGAGTTGTCAATCAGCCCCAGCATTTT

D gene: .
J gene: TRBJ2-1
V gene: TRBV5-1
clone size: .
CDR3 protein: CASSLEQGLYNEQFF
CDR3 DNA: TGCGCCAGCAGCTTGGAACAGGGTCTCTACAATGAGCAGTTCTTC

D gene: .
J gene: TRBJ2-7
V gene: TRBV6-1
clone size: .
CDR3 protein: CASSEENSSSYEQYF
CDR3 DNA: TGTGCCAGCAGTGAAGAGAACAGTAGCTCCTACGAGCAGTACTTC

D gene: .
J gene: TRBJ1-1
V gene: TRBV5-4
clone size: few
CDR3 protein: CASSFGQLNTEAFF
CDR3 DNA: TGTGCCAGCAGCTTCGGACAGCTGAACACTGAAGCTTTCTTT

D gene: .
J gene: TRBJ2-7
V gene: TRBV30
clone size: .
CDR3 protein: CAWKQGSYEQYF
CDR3 DNA: TGTGCCTGGAAGCAGGGCTCCTACGAGCAGTACTTC

D gene: .
J gene: TRBJ2-1
V gene: TRBV9
clone size: .
CDR3 protein: CASSVDGQGGDNEQFF
CDR3 DNA: TGTGCCAGCAGCGTAGATGGGCAGGGTGGGGACAATGAGCAGTTCTTC

D gene: .
J gene: TRBJ2-7
V gene: TRBV30
clone size: .
CDR3 protein: CAWSAQFYEQYF
CDR3 DNA: TGTGCCTGGAGTGCACAGTTTTACGAGCAGTACTTC

D gene: TRBD1
J gene: TRBJ1-2
V gene: TRBV6-6
clone size: once
CDR3 protein: CASSYSTGAVYGYTF
CDR3 DNA: TGTGCCAGCAGTTACTCTACAGGGGCCGTATATGGCTACACCTTC

D gene: TRBD1
J gene: TRBJ2-4
V gene: TRBV15
clone size: .
CDR3 protein: CATSDDRVDKNIQYF
CDR3 DNA: TGTGCCACCAGCGACGACAGGGTAGACAAAAACATTCAGTACTTC

D gene: TRBD2
J gene: TRBJ2-1
V gene: TRBV4-1
clone size: .
CDR3 protein: CASSPLLAGDNEQFF
CDR3 DNA: TGCGCCAGCAGCCCTCTTCTCGCGGGGGACAATGAGCAGTTCTTC

D gene: TRBD1
J gene: TRBJ2-2
V gene: TRBV28
clone size: .
CDR3 protein: CASSPGIRDSLGTGELFF
CDR3 DNA: TGTGCCAGCAGTCCGGGTATTCGGGACAGCCTCGGGACCGGGGAGCTGTTTTTT

D gene: .
J gene: TRBJ1-1
V gene: TRBV5-1
clone size: .
CDR3 protein: CASSDPSRGAPGAFF
CDR3 DNA: TGCGCCAGCAGCGACCCTTCTCGCGGGGCGCCCGGAGCTTTCTTT

D gene: .
J gene: TRBJ2-1
V gene: TRBV6-6
clone size: .
CDR3 protein: CASSQVEGLEQFF
CDR3 DNA: TGTGCCAGCAGTCAGGTGGAGGGGCTTGAGCAGTTCTTC

D gene: TRBD1
J gene: TRBJ1-5
V gene: TRBV2
clone size: .
CDR3 protein: CASTSFLGTGSNQPQHF
CDR3 DNA: TGTGCCAGCACTTCATTCCTTGGGACAGGAAGCAATCAGCCCCAGCATTTT

D gene: .
J gene: TRBJ1-1
V gene: TRBV29-1
clone size: .
CDR3 protein: CSVVEGPEAFF
CDR3 DNA: TGCAGCGTCGTCGAGGGTCCTGAAGCTTTCTTT

D gene: TRBD1
J gene: TRBJ1-4
V gene: TRBV5-1
clone size: .
CDR3 protein: CASSPGTGWNEKLFF
CDR3 DNA: TGCGCCAGCAGCCCTGGGACAGGGTGGAATGAAAAACTGTTTTTT

D gene: .
J gene: TRBJ2-1
V gene: TRBV5-1
clone size: .
CDR3 protein: CASSSDGSSYNEQFF
CDR3 DNA: TGCGCCAGCAGCTCGGACGGGAGCTCCTACAATGAGCAGTTCTTC

D gene: TRBD2
J gene: TRBJ2-6
V gene: TRBV7-8
clone size: .
CDR3 protein: CASSLEWAGVGRANVLTF
CDR3 DNA: TGTGCCAGCAGCTTAGAGTGGGCGGGGGTAGGGAGGGCCAACGTCCTGACTTTC

D gene: TRBD2
J gene: TRBJ2-7
V gene: TRBV14
clone size: .
CDR3 protein: CASSQDLGTSGSYEQYF
CDR3 DNA: TGTGCCAGCAGCCAAGATCTGGGGACTAGCGGATCCTACGAGCAGTACTTC

D gene: .
J gene: TRBJ2-7
V gene: TRBV7-9
clone size: .
CDR3 protein: CASSQPRGEQYF
CDR3 DNA: TGTGCCAGCAGCCAACCCAGAGGCGAGCAGTACTTC

D gene: TRBD1
J gene: TRBJ1-5
V gene: TRBV7-9
clone size: .
CDR3 protein: CASSLGGQGAGQPQHF
CDR3 DNA: TGTGCCAGCAGCCTAGGGGGACAGGGGGCAGGTCAGCCCCAGCATTTT

D gene: .
J gene: TRBJ2-7
V gene: TRBV6-6
clone size: .
CDR3 protein: CASSTDRTSNHEQYF
CDR3 DNA: TGTGCCAGCAGTACCGACAGGACTAGTAACCACGAGCAGTACTTC

D gene: .
J gene: TRBJ2-6
V gene: TRBV2
clone size: .
CDR3 protein: CASSEEQGAGANVLTF
CDR3 DNA: TGTGCCAGCAGTGAGGAACAGGGCGCTGGGGCCAACGTCCTGACTTTC

D gene: .
J gene: TRBJ2-1
V gene: TRBV5-6
clone size: .
CDR3 protein: CASSLHRSSYNEQFF
CDR3 DNA: TGTGCCAGCAGCCTCCATCGGAGCTCCTACAATGAGCAGTTCTTC

D gene: .
J gene: TRBJ1-2
V gene: TRBV5-1
clone size: .
CDR3 protein: CASSSGAGGYTF
CDR3 DNA: TGCGCCAGCAGCTCCGGCGCGGGAGGCTACACCTTC

D gene: .
J gene: TRBJ1-1
V gene: TRBV10-2
clone size: .
CDR3 protein: CASRDGTGEAFF
CDR3 DNA: TGCGCCAGCCGGGATGGTACGGGTGAAGCTTTCTTT